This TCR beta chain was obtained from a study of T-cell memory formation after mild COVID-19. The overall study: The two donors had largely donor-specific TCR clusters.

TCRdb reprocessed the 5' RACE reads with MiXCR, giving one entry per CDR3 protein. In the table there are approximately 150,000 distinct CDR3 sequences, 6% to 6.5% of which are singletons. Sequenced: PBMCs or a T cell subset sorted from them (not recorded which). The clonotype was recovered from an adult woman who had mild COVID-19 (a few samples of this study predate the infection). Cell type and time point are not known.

In DNA, the CDR3 is TGTGCCAGCTCACCAGAAGTTAGCGGGCACTCGAGCACAGATACGCAGTATTTT. Translated, it gives CASSPEVSGHSSTDTQYF. The gene calls are TRBV18 and TRBJ2-3; the match to TRBD2 covers 7 bases. The CDR3 length is 18 residues. Germline assignment: CDR1 KGHSH and CDR2 LQKENI. V shed 2 bases, J shed 0 bases, and the junction held 11 bases outside the gene matches.